These 16 T cell receptor beta chains originate from one sample sequenced in a study of cytomegalovirus exposure and HLA in healthy donors. It was with 60 Vbeta and 13 Jbeta primers that the PCR ran. Sequencing used immunoSEQ multiplex PCR; TCRdb keeps in-frame clones, though not all of them. The sample lists approximately 95,000 clones, about 76% seen once, with approximately 4.2% in the top ten. Sample: PBMCs. The source of these receptors is a woman between 65 and 79 years old in good health and CMV-seropositive.

V usage is TRBV15 and J usage is TRBJ1-1; perhaps TRBD1 as D (5 bases). CDR1 and CDR2 (germline): LNHNV, YYDKDF (reference sequence). V gave up 8 bases and J gave up 2 bases, with 18 bases separating them. The CDR3 is 15 amino acids. CDR3 residues: CATRREGQINTEAFF. The CDR3, as DNA: TGTGCCACCCGAAGGGAGGGGCAGATAAACACTGAAGCTTTCTTT.

The V gene is TRBV15, the J gene TRBJ2-3; TRBD2 matches 12 bases. The germline V gene has CDR1 LNHNV and CDR2 YYDKDF (reference sequence). Trimming removed 1 base from V and 0 bases from J; junction bases left unmatched: 5. The CDR3 contains 18 residues. The CDR3 DNA sequence: TGTGCCACCAGCAGAGTCGGTGGGACTAGCGGGAGCACAGATACGCAGTATTTT. Protein sequence: CATSRVGGTSGSTDTQYF.

The genes are TRBV5-1 and TRBJ2-7, with 7 positions matching TRBD2. The length of the CDR3 is 13 residues. Trimming cost V 4 bases and J 5 bases; bases outside gene matches: 6. Germline CDR1 SGHRS, CDR2 YFSETQ. CDR3: CASSPPAGDEQYF. CDR3 coding DNA: TGCGCCAGCAGCCCGCCCGCGGGAGACGAGCAGTACTTC.

V usage is TRBV19 and J usage is TRBJ1-2, with D unclear. Trimming stripped 6 bases from V and 4 bases from J, with 9 bases between. The CDR3 runs 12 residues. The germline gives CDR1 LNHDA, CDR2 SQIVND (reference sequence). The CDR3 nucleotides read TGTGCCAGTAGAGATGCGGGCTATGGCTACACCTTC. Its translation is CASRDAGYGYTF.

This clone was seen a single time. CDR3 DNA sequence: TGTGCCAGCAGCCCCCGTTCGGAGAGTTTCTACGAGCAGTACTTC. This encodes CASSPRSESFYEQYF. V and J are TRBV9 and TRBJ2-7, with D hard to call. Trimming shortened V by 4 bases and J by 3 bases, and 17 bases separated the two germline ends. The CDR3 length is 15 residues. Germline lookup yields CDR1 SGDLS and CDR2 YYNGEE.

The CDR3 reads CASSSPIGGETQYF. DNA of the CDR3: TGTGCCAGCAGCTCCCCGATAGGCGGGGAGACCCAGTACTTC. The chain couples TRBV7-6 to TRBJ2-5; D is possibly TRBD2 (5 bases). The CDR3 loop spans 14 amino acids. From germline, CDR1 is SGHVS and CDR2 FNYEAQ. The V end lost 4 bases, the J end lost 5 bases, and 14 bases lay between the germline ends.

The gene calls are TRBV7-2 and TRBJ2-7; perhaps TRBD2 as D (5 bases). CDR3 length equals 15 residues. Germline values: CDR1 SGHTA, CDR2 FQGNSA. Trimming left V 1 base short and J 0 bases short, with 10 bases between. The CDR3 loop reads CASSLGGLISYEQYF. As DNA, the CDR3 is TGTGCCAGCAGCTTAGGAGGGCTCATCTCCTACGAGCAGTACTTC.

The genes are TRBV4-1 and TRBJ1-3; D is uncertain. Germline V gene lookup returns CDR1 MGHRA and CDR2 YSYEKL. The CDR3 is 16 amino acids. V was clipped by 4 bases and J by 11 bases, with 24 bases between them. CDR3 sequence: CASSRNQNLGNSAIYF. The CDR3 DNA reads TGCGCCAGCAGCCGGAATCAGAATCTTGGAAACAGTGCCATATATTTT.

The rearrangement links TRBV5-4 to TRBJ2-7, with 8 positions matching TRBD1. The V segment lost 2 bases and the J segment 6 bases; nucleotides outside the gene matches: 7. Germline CDR1 is SGHNT and CDR2 is YYREEE (reference sequence). The CDR3 is made up of 14 amino acids. CDR3 nucleotides: TGTGCCAGCAGCTTCGACAGGGGTCGGGGCGAGCAGTACTTC. Translated, it gives CASSFDRGRGEQYF.

V usage is TRBV9 and J usage is TRBJ1-1, with 7 positions matching TRBD1. Trimming at V came to 6 bases and at J to 6 bases, leaving 14 bases not matched to a gene. The germline V gene encodes CDR1 SGDLS and CDR2 YYNGEE. The CDR3 has 15 amino acids. The DNA of the CDR3 is TGTGCCAGCACGCGGAACCCGACAGGGAAGGCTGAAGCTTTCTTT. As protein: CASTRNPTGKAEAFF.

This rearrangement joins TRBV7-2 to TRBJ2-5; D may be TRBD2 (7 bases). The CDR3 spans 15 residues. Germline CDR1 reads SGHTA; CDR2 reads FQGNSA. The V end lost 5 bases, the J end lost 5 bases, and 18 bases lay between the germline ends. This CDR3 is CASSPPRGGLETQYF. CDR3 DNA sequence: TGTGCCAGCAGCCCCCCCAGGGGAGGGTTGGAGACCCAGTACTTC.

This sequence joins TRBV27 and TRBJ2-3; 8 nucleotides match TRBD1. This CDR3 has 16 residues. J gave up 14 bases and V 4 bases, and 20 bases lay outside the gene matches. CDR1 is MNHEY and CDR2 is SMNVEV in the germline V gene (reference sequence). DNA for the CDR3: TGTGCCAGCAGTTGGTCTATTCCTATCCAGGGACAGGCTTTGTATTTT. This gives the protein CASSWSIPIQGQALYF.

This clone was observed a handful of times. The CDR3 sequence: CASSRDRVNTEAFF. The CDR3 coding sequence is TGTGCCAGCAGCCGGGACAGGGTGAACACTGAAGCTTTCTTT. The chain links TRBV7-2 to TRBJ1-1, with 9 nucleotides matching TRBD1. V lost 5 bases, J lost 0 bases, and 1 base stayed unmatched. This CDR3 contains 14 residues. From germline, CDR1 is SGHTA and CDR2 FQGNSA.

The rearrangement joins TRBV19 to TRBJ1-1; no clear D. The germline gives CDR1 LNHDA, CDR2 SQIVND (reference sequence). The CDR3 is made up of 14 amino acids. The germline V and J ends were trimmed by 3 bases and 4 bases, with 12 bases remaining between them. This CDR3 is CASSIRRDGTEAFF. The CDR3 nucleotides read TGTGCCAGTAGTATTAGGAGGGATGGCACTGAAGCTTTCTTT.

In its sample, this clone was seen once. This chain joins TRBV2 and TRBJ1-5; 8 bases fit TRBD1. There are 16 residues in the CDR3. Per the germline V gene, CDR1 is SNHLY and CDR2 is FYNNEI. Trimming removed 5 bases from V and 2 bases from J; junction bases left unmatched: 8. In DNA form, the CDR3 reads TGTGCCAGCAGTTACCCTACGACAGGGGGCAATCAGCCCCAGCATTTT. It translates to CASSYPTTGGNQPQHF. Variable domain in full (rest from reference TRBV2 and TRBJ1-5): EPEVTQTPSHQVTQMGQEVILRCVPISNHLYFYWYRQILGQKVEFLVSFYNNEISEKSEIFDDQFSVERPDGSNFTLKIRSTKLEDSAMYFCASSYPTTGGNQPQHFGDGTRLSIL.

This chain connects TRBV4-3 to TRBJ2-1, with 11 bases identical to TRBD2. The CDR3 spans 15 residues. V gave up 5 bases and J gave up 7 bases; unmatched junction bases: 7. Germline CDR1 reads LGHNA; CDR2 reads YSLEER. CDR3 region: CASSLLAGVGNEQFF. CDR3 sequence (DNA): TGCGCCAGCAGCTTACTAGCGGGAGTTGGTAATGAGCAGTTCTTC.